This TCR beta chain is from a study of cytotoxic CD8 clonotypes in ibrutinib-treated CLL. Study-wide results and limits: Public clonotypes, found uncommonly, either contracted or stayed stable on treatment.

Data came from immunoSEQ multiplex PCR; TCRdb stores just in-frame clones and leaves some out. The sample lists about 300,000 clones; around 77% were seen once. Per the germline V gene, CDR1 is SQVTM and CDR2 is ANQGSEA. With 6 bases clipped from V and 7 bases from J, the junction kept 17 bases outside the gene matches. This CDR3 is built from 15 residues. Only a few counts were recorded for this clone. Antigen: not known. This sequence originates from a human donor with chronic lymphocytic leukemia. This sequence joins TRBV29-1 and TRBJ1-2; TRBD1 agrees at 7 bases. Sequences were derived from PBMCs, sampled at disease progression, from a patient treated with ibrutinib. CDR3 region: CSVRQTGFGFGGYTF. DNA of the CDR3: TGCAGCGTGCGTCAGACAGGGTTCGGTTTCGGTGGCTACACCTTC.